Listed below are T cell receptor beta chains from one sample, sequenced in a study of blood T cells in healthy people across ages. TCRdb passed the 5' RACE reads through MiXCR, listing each CDR3 protein once. The sample holds around 800,000 distinct CDR3 sequences, around a quarter seen once. The data were also submitted as part of a second study, on T cells of mothers and their children.

Sequencing was done on a sample of blood. The receptors stem from a boy between 10 and 17 years old in good health. Both conserved end residues are part of each CDR3. The order of the fields is J gene, V gene, D gene, clone size, CDR3 protein, CDR3 DNA. The D gene is left open where the match is weak. Some rows have no size entry. The others give once, few or many, or a class for an expanded clone.

j_call: TRBJ2-7; v_call: TRBV5-1; d_call: TRBD2; clone_size: .; cdr3_aa: CASSVGLGYEQYF; cdr3_nt: TGCGCCAGCAGCGTAGGACTAGGCTACGAGCAGTACTTC
j_call: TRBJ2-1; v_call: TRBV30; d_call: .; clone_size: few; cdr3_aa: CAWSVRLAWDEQFF; cdr3_nt: TGTGCCTGGAGTGTTCGGCTAGCCTGGGATGAGCAGTTCTTC
j_call: TRBJ2-5; v_call: TRBV10-3; d_call: .; clone_size: .; cdr3_aa: CAISRRVGETQYF; cdr3_nt: TGTGCCATCAGCCGACGGGTAGGGGAGACCCAGTACTTC
j_call: TRBJ1-4; v_call: TRBV20-1; d_call: .; clone_size: .; cdr3_aa: CSAPGLGDEKLFF; cdr3_nt: TGCAGTGCCCCGGGACTGGGTGATGAAAAACTGTTTTTT
j_call: TRBJ2-3; v_call: TRBV5-1; d_call: TRBD2; clone_size: .; cdr3_aa: CASAVLRGGTDTQYF; cdr3_nt: TGCGCCAGCGCGGTATTGCGGGGGGGCACAGATACGCAGTATTTT
j_call: TRBJ1-1; v_call: TRBV6-5; d_call: .; clone_size: .; cdr3_aa: CASTSDTTNTEAFF; cdr3_nt: TGTGCCAGCACTTCGGACACGACCAACACTGAAGCTTTCTTT
j_call: TRBJ1-1; v_call: TRBV5-1; d_call: .; clone_size: few; cdr3_aa: CASSLEWAGTEAFF; cdr3_nt: TGCGCCAGCAGCCTGGAGTGGGCAGGGACTGAAGCTTTCTTT
j_call: TRBJ2-2; v_call: TRBV6-2/TRBV6-3; d_call: .; clone_size: .; cdr3_aa: CASSYSRQGGPGELSF; cdr3_nt: TGTGCCAGCAGTTACTCGCGACAGGGAGGGCCCGGGGAGCTGTCTTTT
j_call: TRBJ2-1; v_call: TRBV12-3/TRBV12-4; d_call: .; clone_size: .; cdr3_aa: CASTTLRGSSYNEQFF; cdr3_nt: TGTGCCAGCACCACCCTCCGGGGGTCCTCCTACAATGAGCAGTTCTTC
j_call: TRBJ2-6; v_call: TRBV7-9; d_call: .; clone_size: few; cdr3_aa: CASSLNGANVLTF; cdr3_nt: TGTGCCAGCAGTTTAAATGGGGCCAACGTCCTGACTTTC
j_call: TRBJ1-2; v_call: TRBV25-1; d_call: .; clone_size: .; cdr3_aa: CASSEWSQYYGYTF; cdr3_nt: TGTGCCAGCAGTGAATGGTCGCAGTACTATGGCTACACCTTC
j_call: TRBJ2-7; v_call: TRBV28; d_call: TRBD1; clone_size: .; cdr3_aa: CASSFSLGQSYEQYF; cdr3_nt: TGTGCCAGCAGTTTCTCCCTGGGACAGTCCTACGAGCAGTACTTC
j_call: TRBJ2-3; v_call: TRBV9; d_call: .; clone_size: .; cdr3_aa: CASSVEAGRTDTQYF; cdr3_nt: TGTGCCAGCAGCGTAGAAGCAGGACGAACAGATACGCAGTATTTT
j_call: TRBJ2-7; v_call: TRBV5-1; d_call: .; clone_size: many; cdr3_aa: CASSLGQGLSEQYF; cdr3_nt: TGCGCCAGCAGCTTGGGGCAGGGATTGAGCGAGCAGTACTTC
j_call: TRBJ2-4; v_call: TRBV5-1; d_call: .; clone_size: few; cdr3_aa: CASSLGDLEDIQYF; cdr3_nt: TGCGCCAGCAGCTTGGGGGACCTCGAAGACATTCAGTACTTC
j_call: TRBJ2-2; v_call: TRBV6-6; d_call: TRBD1; clone_size: few; cdr3_aa: CASRTPGQATGELFF; cdr3_nt: TGTGCCAGCAGGACCCCGGGACAGGCAACCGGGGAGCTGTTTTTT
j_call: TRBJ1-1; v_call: TRBV18; d_call: TRBD1; clone_size: .; cdr3_aa: CASSLGTGFLGNTEAFF; cdr3_nt: TGTGCCAGCTCACTCGGGACAGGCTTCTTGGGAAACACTGAAGCTTTCTTT
j_call: TRBJ2-2; v_call: TRBV29-1; d_call: .; clone_size: .; cdr3_aa: CSVGRGDTGELFF; cdr3_nt: TGCAGCGTTGGAAGAGGCGACACCGGGGAGCTGTTTTTT
j_call: TRBJ1-2; v_call: TRBV6-5; d_call: TRBD1; clone_size: few; cdr3_aa: CASSYGTVPTNYGYTF; cdr3_nt: TGTGCCAGCAGTTATGGGACAGTCCCGACTAACTATGGCTACACCTTC
j_call: TRBJ1-1; v_call: TRBV29-1; d_call: .; clone_size: .; cdr3_aa: CSITQGSHTEAFF; cdr3_nt: TGCAGCATAACACAGGGAAGTCACACTGAAGCTTTCTTT
j_call: TRBJ2-7; v_call: TRBV15; d_call: .; clone_size: .; cdr3_aa: CATGHRSMSAYEQYF; cdr3_nt: TGTGCCACCGGACACAGGTCAATGAGCGCCTACGAGCAGTACTTC
j_call: TRBJ2-3; v_call: TRBV7-9; d_call: TRBD2; clone_size: .; cdr3_aa: CASSSALAGLTDTQYF; cdr3_nt: TGTGCCAGCAGCTCCGCTCTAGCGGGCCTCACAGATACGCAGTATTTT
j_call: TRBJ2-3; v_call: TRBV2; d_call: .; clone_size: .; cdr3_aa: CASSEGGIRTDTQYF; cdr3_nt: TGTGCCAGCAGTGAAGGGGGAATACGCACAGATACGCAGTATTTT
j_call: TRBJ1-1; v_call: TRBV7-9; d_call: .; clone_size: few; cdr3_aa: CAATGGSVTEAFF; cdr3_nt: TGTGCAGCGACTGGGGGCTCGGTCACTGAAGCTTTCTTT
j_call: TRBJ1-2; v_call: TRBV28; d_call: .; clone_size: .; cdr3_aa: CASNGPGMNYGYTF; cdr3_nt: TGTGCCAGCAATGGTCCAGGGATGAACTATGGCTACACCTTC
j_call: TRBJ2-7; v_call: TRBV28; d_call: .; clone_size: .; cdr3_aa: CASTTTGYTAYEQYF; cdr3_nt: TGTGCCAGCACCACGACAGGATACACTGCCTACGAGCAGTACTTC